This TCR beta chain was recovered during a study of blood T cells in healthy people across ages. Together with a sample-barcoded 5' primer, a J-beta primer mix was included in a second PCR lasting roughly 6 to 12 cycles. One entry per CDR3 protein, called by TCRdb with MiXCR from the 5' RACE reads. This sample has 710,000 or so distinct CDR3 sequences, with 32% found just once. Donor samples were obtained from healthy Caucasian individuals from Russia, aged 6 to 90. CDR1 and CDR2 (germline): MNHEY, SMNVEV (reference sequence). Trimming cost V 6 bases and J 10 bases, with 13 bases left between them. The CDR3 consists of 13 residues. General observations from the study: PBMCs went unsorted, and a conclusive naive versus antigen-experienced comparison was therefore prevented.

Concerning this clonotype: As yet, its antigen is unknown.

The source of this sequence is a woman older than 75 in good health. V gene TRBV27 combines with J gene TRBJ1-6; no clear D gene. The sample was blood. As DNA, the CDR3 is TGTGCCAGCAGCGACCCCGGCGGATCACCCCTCCACTTT. It encodes CASSDPGGSPLHF.